This section outlines one T cell receptor beta chain sequence together with its context. Authors' processing steps: Cell counts per sample came from amplifying reference gene primers. Sequencing was performed with immunoSEQ multiplex PCR; in TCRdb, only in-frame clones are kept and a portion is missing. The D gene and trimming were derived from the DNA, and the V and J assignments and clone size from that table. The data show around 170,000 clones, around 67% seen once. The data are from a study of blood T cell repertoires in COVID-19. V was shortened by 6 bases and J by 6 bases, with 12 bases between the two germline ends. The CDR3 spans 13 residues. The germline V gene encodes CDR1 MNHEY and CDR2 SVGAGI.

The chain has TRBV6-5 and TRBJ2-4, with a possible D match to TRBD2 (5 bases). This sequence was found in a woman of 80 years or more with acute or convalescent COVID-19. The sample comprised peripheral blood. CDR3 DNA: TGTGCCAGCAGGAGGGCCGCCCGAAACATTCAGTACTTC. Protein: CASRRAARNIQYF.